This entry features one T cell receptor (beta chain) sequence. Germline assignment: CDR1 SNHLY and CDR2 FYNNEI. With V trimmed by 8 bases and J by 7 bases, 7 bases remained unmatched. This CDR3 has 13 amino acids. This specimen belongs to a study of blood T cell repertoires in COVID-19. Original handling: Estimation of nucleated cell counts relied on the amplification of reference gene primers. Sequencing used immunoSEQ multiplex PCR; TCRdb keeps in-frame clones, though not all of them. For V, J and clone size, that table is used; D and trimming come from the DNA. The table records around 62,000 clones, approximately 88% of them present only once.

The receptor comes from a woman aged 60-75 years with acute or convalescent COVID-19. Sequences were obtained from peripheral blood. The chain is built from TRBV2 and TRBJ1-4; 7 bases line up with TRBD1. CDR3 DNA: TGTGCCAGCCAGACAGGGCTTGCTGAAAAACTGTTTTTT. It codes for CASQTGLAEKLFF. The variable domain in full, completed from reference TRBV2 and TRBJ1-4, reads EPEVTQTPSHQVTQMGQEVILRCVPISNHLYFYWYRQILGQKVEFLVSFYNNEISEKSEIFDDQFSVERPDGSNFTLKIRSTKLEDSAMYFCASQTGLAEKLFFGSGTQLSVL.